This T cell receptor (beta chain) stems from a study of CD8 T cells in Susac syndrome. V shed 3 bases and J shed 3 bases, with 12 bases lying between them. The CDR3 runs 14 residues. CDR1 is KGHSH and CDR2 is LQKENI in the germline V gene. Reverse transcription of about 0.5 to 1 ug RNA was carried out with random hexamers. Each CDR3 protein is one row after TCRdb ran MiXCR on the immunoSEQ multiplex PCR reads. The table has 120,000 to 150,000 distinct CDR3 sequences, approximately 94% seen once; the top ten hold about 0.076%. Only one count was recorded for this clonotype. The antigen is undetermined. CD8+ and CD4+ T cells taken from blood had their TCR beta sequenced. Healthy donors, matched for age and sex, constituted the control group. Broader study findings: The study recognized that the number of individuals in its TCR sequencing and HLA analysis was relatively small.

This TCR derives from a human donor in good health. V usage is TRBV18 and J usage is TRBJ2-7; TRBD2 is a possible D gene (6 bases). The sample taken for sequencing was CD4+ T cells from PBMCs. CDR3 residues: CASSPGTSNYEQYF. The CDR3 DNA sequence: TGTGCCAGCTCACCCGGGACTTCGAACTACGAGCAGTACTTC.